Each of the 5 T cell receptor beta chains below was sequenced from the same sample in a study of post-analysis software for immune sequencing data. Findings of the study overall: In patients, TRBV5-6, TRBV5-1 and TRBV20-1 belonged to roughly five TRBV segments found more frequently than in controls.

Which antigens these TCRs recognize remains unknown. The TCR beta cDNA libraries contained unique molecular identifiers. From the PCR reads, TCRdb called clonotypes with MiXCR, one entry per CDR3 protein. The table lists some 450,000 distinct CDR3 sequences, approximately 46% of them singletons. Sequencing input: blood. These receptor sequences come from a girl under 18 with multiple sclerosis.

There are a few counts of this clonotype. This chain connects TRBV6-5 to TRBJ2-1; TRBD2 matches 10 bases. The V and J ends lost 2 bases and 3 bases, in that order; junction bases with no gene match: 1. The CDR3 runs to 15 residues. Germline V CDR1 and CDR2: MNHEY, SVGAGI. The CDR3 bases are TGTGCCAGCAGTTACAGCGGGAGGGACTACAATGAGCAGTTCTTC. This gives the protein CASSYSGRDYNEQFF.

J is TRBJ2-7 and V is TRBV28, with 7 nucleotides matching TRBD1. Germline V gene lookup returns CDR1 MDHEN and CDR2 SYDVKM. V was clipped by 4 bases and J by 5 bases; unmatched bases: 5. This CDR3 contains 13 residues. DNA for the CDR3: TGTGCCAGCAGTTCAGGGGGAAAGGACGAGCAGTACTTC. As protein: CASSSGGKDEQYF.

V usage is TRBV20-1 and J usage is TRBJ2-5; 7 nucleotides agree with TRBD1. The CDR3 spans 12 residues. Germline CDR1 DFQATT, CDR2 SNEGSKA (reference sequence). The V gene end was trimmed by 7 bases and the J gene end by 4 bases; junction bases not matched to a gene: 6. The CDR3 loop is CSGTGEGETQYF. Written as DNA, the CDR3 is TGCAGTGGAACAGGGGAAGGAGAGACCCAGTACTTC.

CDR3 sequence: CASSVGDRVTYEQYF. CDR3 in DNA: TGTGCCAGCAGCGTAGGGGACAGGGTTACCTACGAGCAGTACTTC. The rearrangement joins TRBV9 to TRBJ2-7, with TRBD1 matching 9 bases. This CDR3 is built from 15 residues. Trimming cost V 0 bases and J 2 bases; bases outside gene matches: 3. The germline V gene has CDR1 SGDLS and CDR2 YYNGEE.

V usage is TRBV20-1 and J usage is TRBJ2-1; no reliable D call. The DNA matches TRBJ2-7 better at its end, which makes the J call doubtful. Germline CDR1 DFQATT, CDR2 SNEGSKA (reference sequence). This CDR3 contains 14 residues. The CDR3 nucleotides are TGCAGTGCCCTAGTTGGGCTGTTGATCAATGAGCAGTACTTC. Translating gives CSALVGLLINEQYF.